Following are 14 T cell receptor beta chains from one sample sequenced in a study of T cell repertoires in cytomegalovirus infection (dated by TCRdb to about 2019). Instrument used: Illumina HiSeq 1500. TCRdb cleaned the public reads at Q25 with fastp, built clones with MiXCR and kept in-frame beta chains. Rows are combined by CDR3 protein, so each entry shows the most common genes and DNA. The sample records about 490,000 distinct CDR3 sequences, around 11% of which are singletons. About a tenth of the sample belongs to the ten largest clones. Source material: PBMCs. These receptors came from a human donor in good health (CMV status not recorded). Some clones in this sample may be carry-over from other donors' samples.

This clonotype appeared many times. The chain is built from TRBV7-3 and TRBJ2-5; 7 positions agree with TRBD2. Per the germline V gene, CDR1 is SGHTA and CDR2 is FQGTGA. The CDR3 has 17 residues. J lost 8 bases, V lost 2 bases, and 17 bases had no gene match. The DNA for the CDR3 is TGTGCCAGCAGCTTAGAGCCTGGGGGGGGTGCTAAGAGCACCCAGTACTTC. It is translated as CASSLEPGGGAKSTQYF.

This clonotype was seen repeatedly, ten times or more. The chain is built from TRBV5-8 and TRBJ1-1, with 8 bases identical to TRBD1. Germline CDR1 reads SGHTS; CDR2 reads YDEGEE. V lost 0 bases to trimming and J lost 6 bases; unmatched junction nucleotides: 4. The CDR3 is made up of 14 amino acids. The CDR3 nucleotides are TGTGCCAGCAGCTTGGACGACAGGGGAGCTGAAGCTTTCTTT. This encodes CASSLDDRGAEAFF.

This clonotype was counted a few times. The rearrangement uses TRBV6-1 and TRBJ2-1; possibly TRBD1 for D (6 bases). In germline, CDR1 is MNHNS, CDR2 SASEGT. The CDR3 length is 16 residues. V was trimmed by 1 base and J by 7 bases, leaving 17 bases between them. The CDR3 protein is CASSEEGRGSGNEQFF. The CDR3 DNA reads TGTGCCAGCAGTGAAGAGGGCAGGGGAAGTGGGAATGAGCAGTTCTTC.

About this clonotype itself: This could be a read error, since a much larger clone is one nucleotide away. The gene calls are TRBV5-4 and TRBJ1-5; the D is unclear. Trimming shortened V by 4 bases and J by 11 bases, and 13 bases separated the two germline ends. There are 12 residues in the CDR3. Germline loops: CDR1 SGHNT, CDR2 YYREEE (reference sequence). The CDR3 DNA is TGTGCCAGCAGCGACCCTGAGAGAGCCCAGCATTTT. This encodes CASSDPERAQHF.

The V call is TRBV29-1, the J call TRBJ2-1; D tentatively fits TRBD1 or TRBD2 (5 bases each). This CDR3 spans 14 amino acids. V dropped 6 bases and J dropped 8 bases, with 20 bases sitting between them. The germline gives CDR1 SQVTM, CDR2 ANQGSEA. CDR3 residues: CSVGRDEGVYEQFF. In DNA form, the CDR3 reads TGCAGCGTGGGCCGGGACGAAGGCGTCTATGAGCAGTTCTTC.

This sequence joins TRBV5-4 and TRBJ1-2, with D unclear. Trimming took 4 bases from V and 8 from J, leaving 18 bases between them. The CDR3 is made up of 14 amino acids. Germline assignment: CDR1 SGHNT and CDR2 YYREEE (reference sequence). The CDR3 reads CASSPTRVPGGYTF. CDR3 DNA: TGTGCCAGCAGCCCAACCCGGGTGCCGGGGGGCTACACCTTC.

This clonotype was counted between two and nine times. CDR3 loop: CATSFYEDTGELFF. As DNA, the CDR3 is TGTGCCACCAGCTTCTACGAGGACACCGGGGAGCTGTTTTTT. The chain recombines TRBV15 with TRBJ2-2; no reliable D call. From germline, CDR1 is LNHNV and CDR2 YYDKDF (reference sequence). The CDR3 sequence is 14 residues long. V dropped 5 bases and J dropped 3 bases, with 10 bases sitting between them.

This clonotype was picked up a small number of times. The chain recombines TRBV14 with TRBJ1-3; D perhaps matches TRBD1 (6 bases). Germline CDR1 is SGHDN and CDR2 is FVKESK. The germline V and J ends were trimmed by 0 bases and 1 base, with 22 bases remaining between them. The length of the CDR3 is 20 residues. CDR3 DNA: TGTGCCAGCAGCCAAGATAGGCGCCGACTTACGACAGGATCTGGAAACACCATATATTTT. It translates to CASSQDRRRLTTGSGNTIYF. Complete variable domain (other parts from reference TRBV14 and TRBJ1-3): EAGVTQFPSHSVIEKGQTVTLRCDPISGHDNLYWYRRVMGKEIKFLLHFVKESKQDESGMPNNRFLAERTGGTYSTLKVQPAELEDSGVYFCASSQDRRRLTTGSGNTIYFGEGSWLTVV.

This clonotype was picked up many times. V and J are TRBV14 and TRBJ1-2, with a tentative D call TRBD1 (6 bases). Germline CDR1 is SGHDN and CDR2 is FVKESK. Deletions cut 4 bases from V and 2 bases from J, with 11 bases between. CDR3 size: 14 residues. In DNA, the CDR3 is TGTGCCAGCAGCCGGGACACAAAAAACTATGGCTACACCTTC. It translates to CASSRDTKNYGYTF.

The rearrangement links TRBV9 to TRBJ2-1; D not resolved. This CDR3 region has 9 residues. The germline V gene encodes CDR1 SGDLS and CDR2 YYNGEE. Trimming shortened V by 5 bases and J by 9 bases, and 3 bases separated the two germline ends. As DNA, the CDR3 is TGTGCCAGCAGGGGTGAGCAGTTCTTC. Protein sequence: CASRGEQFF.

There are a few counts of this clonotype. The chain links TRBV30 to TRBJ2-5, with D possibly being TRBD1 or TRBD2 (5 bases each). The germline V gene has CDR1 GTSNPN and CDR2 SVGIG (reference sequence). CDR3 length: 13 amino acids. Trimming pared 2 bases from V and 4 bases from J, leaving 11 bases between. This CDR3 is CAWSLGGRETQYF. As DNA, the CDR3 is TGTGCCTGGAGTCTTGGGGGAAGAGAGACCCAGTACTTC.

This clonotype was recorded at least ten times. CDR3: CASTQWGGGTEAFF. CDR3 in DNA: TGTGCCAGCACCCAATGGGGCGGGGGCACTGAAGCTTTCTTT. V usage is TRBV12-3 or TRBV12-4 and J usage is TRBJ1-1; weak D call: TRBD1 (5 bases). V was shortened by 7 bases and J by 4 bases, with 16 bases between the two germline ends. The CDR3 runs 14 residues.

This clonotype has more than one count but fewer than ten. J is TRBJ2-7 and V is TRBV2; 10 bases line up with TRBD2. The CDR3 runs to 12 residues. The trim removed 8 bases at V and 6 bases at J, leaving 4 bases unmatched. Germline values: CDR1 SNHLY, CDR2 FYNNEI. DNA for the CDR3: TGTGCCAGCTTTCTAGCGGGAGTCGAGCAGTACTTC. This codes for CASFLAGVEQYF.

This clonotype has a count of ten or more. The CDR3 reads CASSQRQGGTEAFF. The CDR3 region has the DNA TGTGCCAGCAGTCAAAGACAGGGCGGCACTGAAGCTTTCTTT. This chain connects TRBV28 to TRBJ1-1, with 7 bases fitting TRBD1. CDR1 is MDHEN, CDR2 SYDVKM, per germline. The CDR3 extends over 14 amino acids. V was clipped by 5 bases and J by 4 bases; unmatched bases: 7.